These 31 T cell receptor beta chains came from one sample sequenced in a study of T-cell memory formation after mild COVID-19. One entry per CDR3 protein, called by TCRdb with MiXCR from the 5' RACE reads. The table includes about 340,000 distinct CDR3 sequences, 10% to 15% detected once. Material for sequencing was PBMCs or a T cell subset sorted from them (not recorded which). Receptor source: a man younger than 35 who had mild COVID-19 (a few samples of this study predate the infection). Cell type and time point are not known.

The chain links TRBV5-1 to TRBJ1-1; D might be TRBD1 (5 bases). With 1 base removed from V and 4 bases from J, the gap between germline ends came to 17 bases. Germline CDR1 reads SGHRS; CDR2 reads YFSETQ. CDR3 size: 16 residues. The CDR3 nucleotides read TGCGCCAGCAGCTTGAAGGGTCAGAGCGGGGGCACTGAAGCTTTCTTT. Translated, it gives CASSLKGQSGGTEAFF.

This rearrangement joins TRBV4-3 to TRBJ2-7, with D possibly being TRBD2 (5 bases). This CDR3 has 15 residues. V was clipped by 5 bases and J by 12 bases, with 26 bases between them. Germline values: CDR1 LGHNA, CDR2 YSLEER. The CDR3 reads CASSCPFRGAPRGYF. The CDR3 coding sequence is TGCGCCAGCAGCTGCCCGTTTCGCGGCGCCCCCCGGGGGTACTTC.

A few counts support this clonotype. V gene TRBV7-2 combines with J gene TRBJ2-2, with D unresolved. CDR1 and CDR2 (germline): SGHTA, FQGNSA. Trimming removed 5 bases at V and 4 bases at J, with 14 bases between. CDR3 length: 15 amino acids. The CDR3 loop reads CASSPGVARTGELFF. The DNA of the CDR3 is TGTGCCAGCAGCCCAGGAGTAGCCCGCACCGGGGAGCTGTTTTTT.

In its sample, this clonotype was seen a few times. The chain employs TRBV5-6 and TRBJ2-5; D remains ambiguous. The length of the CDR3 is 14 residues. Trimming removed 3 bases at V and 5 bases at J, with 14 bases between. The germline V gene encodes CDR1 SGHDT and CDR2 YYEEEE. The CDR3 sequence: CASSWSRVRETQYF. The CDR3 DNA reads TGTGCCAGCAGCTGGAGTAGGGTTCGGGAGACCCAGTACTTC.

In this sample, this clonotype turned up a few times. The chain is built from TRBV7-8 and TRBJ2-2; D is possibly TRBD1 or TRBD2 (6 bases each). The CDR3 loop spans 15 amino acids. V gave up 5 bases and J gave up 3 bases, with 13 bases separating them. Germline assignment: CDR1 SGHVS and CDR2 FQNEAQ. The chain's CDR3 is CASSLYREDTGELFF. The CDR3, as DNA: TGTGCCAGCAGCCTATACAGGGAGGACACCGGGGAGCTGTTTTTT.

This clonotype has more than one count but fewer than ten. V usage is TRBV5-1 and J usage is TRBJ2-3, with 9 bases aligning to TRBD2. V lost 2 bases, J lost 2 bases, and 6 bases stayed unmatched. The CDR3 consists of 16 residues. CDR1 SGHRS and CDR2 YFSETQ come from the germline V gene. The CDR3 loop is CASSFYSGGNTDTQYF. CDR3 in DNA: TGCGCCAGCAGCTTCTATAGCGGGGGAAACACAGATACGCAGTATTTT.

The chain has TRBV19 and TRBJ1-2; weak D call: TRBD1 (5 bases). This CDR3 spans 15 amino acids. Trimming took off 6 bases at V and 4 bases at J, with 18 bases between the two ends. In germline, CDR1 is LNHDA, CDR2 SQIVND (reference sequence). DNA of the CDR3: TGTGCCAGTAGCCCGTCAAAGGGACGGTCCTATGGCTACACCTTC. Translated: CASSPSKGRSYGYTF.

The table lists this clonotype with a few counts. The rearrangement links TRBV9 to TRBJ2-4, with D unclear. Trimming left V 4 bases short and J 8 bases short, with 10 bases between. The CDR3 extends over 12 amino acids. Per the germline V gene, CDR1 is SGDLS and CDR2 is YYNGEE. CDR3 in amino acids: CASSNPRDIQYF. CDR3 nucleotide sequence: TGTGCCAGCAGCAACCCCAGAGACATTCAGTACTTC.

This clonotype was recorded many times. The chain is built from TRBV5-1 and TRBJ2-3; D is ambiguous. CDR1 is SGHRS and CDR2 is YFSETQ in the germline V gene. Trimming took off 0 bases at V and 2 bases at J, with 7 bases between the two ends. CDR3 length: 14 amino acids. The CDR3 coding sequence is TGCGCCAGCAGCTTGGAGACACACACAGATACGCAGTATTTT. Its protein product is CASSLETHTDTQYF.

This clonotype appeared a few times. The V and J genes are TRBV5-6 and TRBJ1-2, with a weak D call TRBD1 (5 bases). This CDR3 spans 13 amino acids. V gave up 1 base and J gave up 8 bases, with 12 bases separating them. CDR1 is SGHDT, CDR2 YYEEEE, per germline. CDR3 sequence: CASSLPGRDGYTF. The CDR3 nucleotides read TGTGCCAGCAGCTTGCCGGGCAGGGACGGCTACACCTTC.

The CDR3 is CASSPLAGGEAFF. The CDR3 nucleotides are TGCGCCAGCAGCCCGTTAGCGGGGGGTGAAGCTTTCTTT. This chain uses TRBV5-1 with TRBJ1-1; maybe TRBD1 (5 bases). Per the germline V gene, CDR1 is SGHRS and CDR2 is YFSETQ. This CDR3 region has 13 residues. V lost 4 bases and J 7 bases, leaving 14 bases between the germline ends.

This chain uses TRBV7-9 with TRBJ2-4; 7 bases map to TRBD1. The CDR3 covers 17 residues. V was pared by 1 base and J by 0 bases, with 6 bases of the junction left unmatched. Germline V lookup: CDR1 SEHNR, CDR2 FQNEAQ (reference sequence). The CDR3 loop reads CASSLGGTALAKNIQYF. DNA for the CDR3: TGTGCCAGCAGCTTAGGGGGGACAGCTCTAGCCAAAAACATTCAGTACTTC.

The chain recombines TRBV5-1 with TRBJ2-2; perhaps D is TRBD1 or TRBD2 (5 bases each). The length of the CDR3 is 14 residues. The germline V gene encodes CDR1 SGHRS and CDR2 YFSETQ. V lost 2 bases and J lost 4, with 9 bases in between. The DNA of the CDR3 is TGCGCCAGCAGCTTTTCAGGGACCACCGGGGAGCTGTTTTTT. Protein sequence: CASSFSGTTGELFF.

This rearrangement joins TRBV6-2 or TRBV6-3 to TRBJ1-1; D not certain. V was cut by 7 bases and J by 6 bases, with 9 bases left in between. CDR1 and CDR2 from the germline V gene are MNHEY and SVGEGT. This CDR3 region has 11 residues. CDR3 loop: CASIQGSEAFF. DNA of the CDR3: TGTGCCAGCATACAAGGTTCTGAAGCTTTCTTT.

This clonotype turned up a few times. The V call is TRBV7-2, the J call TRBJ2-7; D is possibly TRBD1 (7 bases). In germline, CDR1 is SGHTA, CDR2 FQGNSA. The ends were cut back, 1 base at V and 2 bases at J, with 12 bases in the middle. The CDR3 covers 15 residues. The CDR3 region is CASSLGGTAAYEQYF. CDR3 DNA sequence: TGTGCCAGCAGCTTAGGCGGGACAGCCGCCTACGAGCAGTACTTC.

The rearrangement uses TRBV15 and TRBJ2-7; D possibly corresponds to TRBD2 (6 bases). With 0 bases removed from V and 3 bases from J, the gap between germline ends came to 12 bases. The germline CDR1 and CDR2 sequences are LNHNV and YYDKDF (reference sequence). The CDR3 spans 15 residues. In DNA form, the CDR3 reads TGTGCCACCAGCAGAGATGCGGGGATTCTCTACGAGCAGTACGTC. Encoded protein: CATSRDAGILYEQYV.

This clonotype appeared a few times. The chain recombines TRBV5-1 with TRBJ2-1; 8 nucleotides match TRBD2. Germline-derived CDR1 and CDR2 are SGHRS and YFSETQ. The junction had 10 bases not matched to a gene; V was cut back by 3 bases and J by 8 bases. This CDR3 is 15 amino acids long. CDR3 protein: CASSSGAGGHDEQFF. The CDR3 DNA is TGCGCCAGCAGCTCTGGGGCGGGGGGTCACGATGAGCAGTTCTTC.

The chain recombines TRBV6-6 with TRBJ2-3, with D tentatively TRBD1 or TRBD2 (6 bases each). V was shortened by 6 bases and J by 1 base, with 14 bases between the two germline ends. Germline V CDR1 and CDR2: MNHNY, SVGAGI (reference sequence). The CDR3 extends over 15 amino acids. The CDR3 DNA is TGTGCCAGCAGAGACCTCGGGGGCCGCACAGATACGCAGTATTTT. This codes for CASRDLGGRTDTQYF.

The chain is built from TRBV9 and TRBJ2-7, with 8 bases lining up with TRBD2. The CDR3 is 14 residues long. Germline-derived CDR1 and CDR2 are SGDLS and YYNGEE. V shed 6 bases, J shed 6 bases, and the junction held 11 bases outside the gene matches. CDR3 sequence: CASTPGSGGLEQYF. The CDR3 coding sequence is TGTGCCAGCACCCCCGGATCGGGAGGGCTCGAGCAGTACTTC.

J is TRBJ2-3 and V is TRBV4-1; 8 bases line up with TRBD1. The CDR3 loop spans 14 amino acids. The ends lost 3 bases at V and 3 bases at J; junction bases unmatched: 2. CDR1 and CDR2 (germline): MGHRA, YSYEKL. In DNA form, the CDR3 reads TGCGCCAGCAGCCAGGGACAGGTTACAGATACGCAGTATTTT. It yields the protein CASSQGQVTDTQYF.

The chain joins TRBV5-1 to TRBJ2-5, with unresolved D. The CDR3 extends over 13 amino acids. V lost 5 bases and J lost 5, with 13 bases in between. Germline-derived CDR1 and CDR2 are SGHRS and YFSETQ. The CDR3 nucleotides are TGCGCCAGCAGGACTGAGCCTGGCGAGACCCAGTACTTC. Its translation: CASRTEPGETQYF.

The CDR3 protein is CASSLVGGGPYEQYF. CDR3 sequence (DNA): TGTGCCAGCAGTTTAGTCGGGGGCGGGCCCTACGAGCAGTACTTC. The genes are TRBV12-3 or TRBV12-4 and TRBJ2-7; D possibly uses TRBD1 or TRBD2 (6 bases each). Trimming took off 1 base at V and 2 bases at J, with 12 bases between the two ends. The CDR3 is made up of 15 amino acids.

This clonotype was counted a few times. The chain links TRBV5-6 to TRBJ2-7; D is perhaps TRBD1 or TRBD2 (6 bases each). CDR3 length: 15 amino acids. Trimming shortened V by 0 bases and J by 3 bases, and 13 bases separated the two germline ends. Germline lookup yields CDR1 SGHDT and CDR2 YYEEEE. The CDR3 DNA follows: TGTGCCAGCAGCTTGGGAGGGGGAGGATTCTACGAGCAGTACTTC. This translates into CASSLGGGGFYEQYF.

The chain links TRBV6-6 to TRBJ2-3, with D hard to call. The CDR3 is made up of 17 amino acids. The germline gives CDR1 MNHNY, CDR2 SVGAGI (reference sequence). Trimming cost V 3 bases and J 1 base, with 17 bases left between them. The CDR3 DNA is TGTGCCAGCAGTTATGAGGCGGTGACAAGGGGCACAGATACGCAGTATTTT. It yields the protein CASSYEAVTRGTDTQYF.

J is TRBJ2-7 and V is TRBV27, with D perhaps TRBD1 (6 bases). The germline V gene encodes CDR1 MNHEY and CDR2 SMNVEV (reference sequence). With 6 bases removed from V and 2 bases from J, the gap between germline ends came to 11 bases. CDR3 length: 13 amino acids. CDR3 DNA sequence: TGTGCCAGCAGAGTTTCAGGGGCCTACGAGCAGTACTTC. As protein: CASRVSGAYEQYF.

This chain joins TRBV24-1 and TRBJ1-3; unclear D gene. The length of the CDR3 is 15 residues. V shed 4 bases and J shed 0 bases, with 9 bases lying between them. Germline values: CDR1 KGHDR, CDR2 SFDVKD. CDR3 bases: TGTGCCACCAGTGACCCCCGAAGCTCTGGAAACACCATATATTTT. Its translation: CATSDPRSSGNTIYF.

There are many counts of this clonotype. This chain uses TRBV10-3 with TRBJ2-7, with 7 bases lining up with TRBD1. From germline, CDR1 is ENHRY and CDR2 SYGVKD. The length of the CDR3 is 15 residues. Trimming removed 3 bases from V and 6 bases from J; junction bases left unmatched: 11. The CDR3 sequence is CAISDPTGYVFEQYF. CDR3 nucleotides: TGTGCCATCAGTGACCCGACAGGGTATGTTTTCGAGCAGTACTTC.

This clonotype appeared a few times. The rearrangement uses TRBV5-1 and TRBJ1-5; D is possibly TRBD1 (5 bases). CDR3 length: 17 residues. V was pared by 4 bases and J by 2 bases, with 19 bases between. CDR1 and CDR2 (germline): SGHRS, YFSETQ. The CDR3 DNA is TGCGCCAGCAGCGGACACAGGTTCAGATTGGGCAATCAGCCCCAGCATTTT. This translates into CASSGHRFRLGNQPQHF.

The rearrangement links TRBV29-1 to TRBJ2-5; D perhaps matches TRBD2 (6 bases). V was shortened by 6 bases and J by 0 bases, with 11 bases between the two germline ends. CDR1 is SQVTM, CDR2 ANQGSEA, per germline. The CDR3 runs to 13 residues. Written as DNA, the CDR3 is TGCAGCGTAGACGGGGGAAACCAAGAGACCCAGTACTTC. Residues: CSVDGGNQETQYF.

V and J are TRBV5-6 and TRBJ2-3, with 9 bases that match TRBD2. Germline-derived CDR1 and CDR2 are SGHDT and YYEEEE. The CDR3 consists of 16 residues. V shed 1 base and J 6 bases; nucleotides not matched to a gene: 9. The CDR3 reads CASSLPGAGGPDTQYF. In DNA, the CDR3 is TGTGCCAGCAGCTTGCCGGGGGCGGGAGGGCCCGATACGCAGTATTTT. Supplemented by reference TRBV5-6 and TRBJ2-3, the full variable domain reads DAGVTQSPTHLIKTRGQQVTLRCSPKSGHDTVSWYQQALGQGPQFIFQYYEEEERQRGNFPDRFSGHQFPNYSSELNVNALLLGDSALYLCASSLPGAGGPDTQYFGPGTRLTVL.

The J gene is TRBJ2-7, the V gene TRBV6-5; perhaps TRBD1 as D (6 bases). The V gene lost 4 bases and the J gene lost 3 bases, with 13 bases spanning the gap. Germline CDR1 MNHEY, CDR2 SVGAGI. The CDR3 sequence is 14 residues long. The CDR3 coding sequence is TGTGCCAGCAGTTGGCGCAGGGGTTTCTACGAGCAGTACGTC. It encodes CASSWRRGFYEQYV.